This note documents a single T cell receptor (beta chain) sequence. Its specificity is not known. A much bigger clone sits one base away, suggesting this may be a read error. These data belong to a study of molecular identifiers for immune sequencing clone quantification. At the level of the study: Five portions were made in replicates from RNA of roughly 21,000 or 96,000 naive CD8 cells, and four underwent sequencing. Whole-study findings and limits: Among 850,000 to 1,000,000 naive cells, spiked Jurkat TCR RNA from a single cell was reportedly detectable.

In TCRdb, the PCR reads were re-called with MiXCR into one record per CDR3 protein. The sample consists of 550,000 to 750,000 distinct CDR3 sequences, roughly 21% of them appearing once. The CDR3 is made up of 14 amino acids. The germline gives CDR1 MNHEY, CDR2 SMNVEV (reference sequence). The chain has TRBV27 and TRBJ1-1; D is possibly TRBD1 (5 bases). Sequencing input: naive CD8+ T cells from blood, with Jurkat cell RNA spiked in. The subset here: FACS-sorted CD8+CD4-CCR7+CD45RA+ naive T cells. This receptor was taken from a human donor in good health. Some libraries in this study had Jurkat cell RNA spiked in. For the CDR3, the DNA is TGTGCCAGCAGTCCAGGGACTCTGGGAACTGAAGCTTCCTTT. Residues: CASSPGTLGTEASF.